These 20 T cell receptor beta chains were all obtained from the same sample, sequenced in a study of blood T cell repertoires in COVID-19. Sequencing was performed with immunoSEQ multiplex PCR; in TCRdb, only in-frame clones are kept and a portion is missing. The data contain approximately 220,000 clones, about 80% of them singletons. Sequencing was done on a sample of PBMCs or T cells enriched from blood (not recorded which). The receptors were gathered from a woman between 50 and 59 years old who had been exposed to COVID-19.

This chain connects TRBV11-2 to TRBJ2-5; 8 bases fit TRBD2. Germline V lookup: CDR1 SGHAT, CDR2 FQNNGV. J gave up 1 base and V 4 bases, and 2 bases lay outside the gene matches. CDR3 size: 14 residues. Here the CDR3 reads CASSSGTSQETQYF. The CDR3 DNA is TGTGCCAGCAGCTCTGGGACTAGCCAAGAGACCCAGTACTTC.

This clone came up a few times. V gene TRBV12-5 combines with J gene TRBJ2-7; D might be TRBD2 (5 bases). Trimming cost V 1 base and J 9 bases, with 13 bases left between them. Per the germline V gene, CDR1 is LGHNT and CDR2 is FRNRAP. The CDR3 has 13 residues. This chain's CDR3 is CASGLEGAVRQYF. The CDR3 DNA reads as TGTGCTAGTGGTTTGGAGGGAGCGGTACGGCAGTACTTC.

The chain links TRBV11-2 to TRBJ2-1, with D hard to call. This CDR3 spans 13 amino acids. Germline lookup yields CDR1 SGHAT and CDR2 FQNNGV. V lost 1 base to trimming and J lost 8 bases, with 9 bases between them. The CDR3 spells CASSLATVYEQFF. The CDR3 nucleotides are TGTGCCAGCAGCTTAGCTACAGTATATGAGCAGTTCTTC.

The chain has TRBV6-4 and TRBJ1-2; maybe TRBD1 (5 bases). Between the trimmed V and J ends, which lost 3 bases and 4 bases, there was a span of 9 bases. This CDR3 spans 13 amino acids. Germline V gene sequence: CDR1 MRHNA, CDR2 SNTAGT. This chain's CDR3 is CASSEFRGYGYTF. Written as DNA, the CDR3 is TGTGCCAGCAGTGAGTTTAGGGGCTATGGCTACACCTTC.

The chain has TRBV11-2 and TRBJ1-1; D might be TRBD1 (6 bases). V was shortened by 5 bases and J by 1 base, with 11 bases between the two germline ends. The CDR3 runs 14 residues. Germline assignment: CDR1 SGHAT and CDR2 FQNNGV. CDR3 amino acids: CASSARGGNTEAFF. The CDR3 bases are TGTGCCAGCAGCGCGAGGGGGGGGAACACTGAAGCTTTCTTT.

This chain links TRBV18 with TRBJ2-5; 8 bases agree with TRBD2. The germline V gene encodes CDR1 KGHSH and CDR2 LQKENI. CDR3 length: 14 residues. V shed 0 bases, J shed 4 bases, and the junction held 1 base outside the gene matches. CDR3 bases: TGTGCCAGCTCACCACCTGCGGGAGGAGAGACCCAGTACTTC. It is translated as CASSPPAGGETQYF.

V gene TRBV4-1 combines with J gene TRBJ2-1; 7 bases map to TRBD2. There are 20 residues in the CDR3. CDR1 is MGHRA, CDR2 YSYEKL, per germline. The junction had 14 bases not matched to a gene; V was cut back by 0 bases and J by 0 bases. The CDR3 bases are TGCGCCAGCAGCCAAGACCTTGGGGGTAGCGGGCGCTTCTCCTACAATGAGCAGTTCTTC. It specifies CASSQDLGGSGRFSYNEQFF.

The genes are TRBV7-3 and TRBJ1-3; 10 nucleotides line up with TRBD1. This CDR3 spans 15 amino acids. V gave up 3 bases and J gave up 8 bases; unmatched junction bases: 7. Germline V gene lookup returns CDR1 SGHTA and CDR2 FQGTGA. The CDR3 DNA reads TGTGCCAGCAGCTTCTCCGGGACAGGGGTAGACACCATATATTTT. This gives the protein CASSFSGTGVDTIYF.

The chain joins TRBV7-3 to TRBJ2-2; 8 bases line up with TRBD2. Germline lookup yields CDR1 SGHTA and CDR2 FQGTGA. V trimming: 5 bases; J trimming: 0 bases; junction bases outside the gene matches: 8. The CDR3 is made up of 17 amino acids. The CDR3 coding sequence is TGTGCCAGCAGCCCATCGAGGGGACTAGCGAACACCGGGGAGCTGTTTTTT. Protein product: CASSPSRGLANTGELFF.

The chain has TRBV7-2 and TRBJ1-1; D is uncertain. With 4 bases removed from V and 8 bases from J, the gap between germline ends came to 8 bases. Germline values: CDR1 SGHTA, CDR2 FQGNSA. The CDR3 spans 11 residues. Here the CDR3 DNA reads TGTGCCAGCAGCTCCCACCAGGAAGCTTTCTTT. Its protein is CASSSHQEAFF.

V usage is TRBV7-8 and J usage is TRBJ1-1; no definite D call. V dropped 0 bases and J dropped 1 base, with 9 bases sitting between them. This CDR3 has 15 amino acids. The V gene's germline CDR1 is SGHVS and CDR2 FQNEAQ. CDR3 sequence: CASSLALRRNTEAFF. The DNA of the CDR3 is TGTGCCAGCAGCTTAGCGCTTCGGAGGAACACTGAAGCTTTCTTT.

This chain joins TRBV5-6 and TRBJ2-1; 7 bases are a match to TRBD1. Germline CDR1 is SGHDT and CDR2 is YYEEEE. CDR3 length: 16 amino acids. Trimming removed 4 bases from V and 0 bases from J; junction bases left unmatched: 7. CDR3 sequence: CASSGGQLSSYNEQFF. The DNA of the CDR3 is TGTGCCAGCAGCGGGGGACAGCTCAGCTCCTACAATGAGCAGTTCTTC.

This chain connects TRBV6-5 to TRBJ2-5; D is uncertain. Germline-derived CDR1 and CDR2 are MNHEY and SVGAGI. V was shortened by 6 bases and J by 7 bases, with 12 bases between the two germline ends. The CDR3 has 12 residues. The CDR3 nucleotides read TGTGCCAGCAGCAGAAACCCCAGGACCCAGTACTTC. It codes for CASSRNPRTQYF.

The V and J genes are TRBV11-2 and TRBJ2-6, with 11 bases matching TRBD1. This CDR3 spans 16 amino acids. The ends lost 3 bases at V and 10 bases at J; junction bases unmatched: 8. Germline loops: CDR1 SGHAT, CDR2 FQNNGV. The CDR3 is CASSLGQGGSRNVLTF. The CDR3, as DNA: TGTGCCAGCAGCTTGGGACAGGGGGGATCGAGGAACGTCCTGACTTTC.

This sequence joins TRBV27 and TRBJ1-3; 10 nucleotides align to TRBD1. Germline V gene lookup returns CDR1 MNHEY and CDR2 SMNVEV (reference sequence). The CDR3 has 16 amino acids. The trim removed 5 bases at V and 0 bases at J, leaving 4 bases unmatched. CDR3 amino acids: CASSVRDRGSGNTIYF. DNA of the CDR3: TGTGCCAGCAGTGTCCGGGACAGGGGCTCTGGAAACACCATATATTTT.

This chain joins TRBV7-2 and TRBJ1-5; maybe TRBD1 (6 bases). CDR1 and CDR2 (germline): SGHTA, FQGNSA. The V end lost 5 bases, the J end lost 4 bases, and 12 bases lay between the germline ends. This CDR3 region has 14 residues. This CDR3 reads CASSPHGQNQPQHF. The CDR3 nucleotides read TGTGCCAGCAGCCCTCACGGACAGAATCAGCCCCAGCATTTT.

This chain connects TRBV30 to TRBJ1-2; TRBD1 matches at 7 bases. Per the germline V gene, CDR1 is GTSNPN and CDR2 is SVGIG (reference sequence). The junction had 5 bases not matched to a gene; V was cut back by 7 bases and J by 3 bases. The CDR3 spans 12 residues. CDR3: CASAGGHYGYTF. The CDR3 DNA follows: TGTGCCTCGGCAGGGGGTCACTATGGCTACACCTTC.

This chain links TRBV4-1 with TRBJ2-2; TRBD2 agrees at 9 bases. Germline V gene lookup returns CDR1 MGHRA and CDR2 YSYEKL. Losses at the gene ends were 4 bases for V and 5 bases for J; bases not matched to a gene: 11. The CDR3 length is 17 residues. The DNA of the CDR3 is TGCGCCAGCAGCCCAGGCGGGCGGGGGGGCATTACCGGGGAGCTGTTTTTT. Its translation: CASSPGGRGGITGELFF.

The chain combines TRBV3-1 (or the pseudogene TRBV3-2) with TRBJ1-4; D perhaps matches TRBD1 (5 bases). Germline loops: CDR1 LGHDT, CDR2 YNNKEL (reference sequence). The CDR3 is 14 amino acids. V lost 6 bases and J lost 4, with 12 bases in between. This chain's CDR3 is CASSSDSLNEKLFF. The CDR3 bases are TGTGCCAGCAGTTCCGACAGCCTTAATGAAAAACTGTTTTTT.

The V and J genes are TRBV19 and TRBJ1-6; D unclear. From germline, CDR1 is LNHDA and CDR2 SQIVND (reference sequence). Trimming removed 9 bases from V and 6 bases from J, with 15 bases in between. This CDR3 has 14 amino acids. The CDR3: CASRYQAFNSPLHF. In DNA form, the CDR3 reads TGTGCCAGCCGATATCAGGCCTTTAATTCACCCCTCCACTTT.